This T cell receptor beta chain originates from a study of blood T cell repertoires in COVID-19 (TCRdb year 2020). For context, the study as a whole: Samples from collaborators originated in the United States, Italy and Spain and spanned both the acute and convalescent phases of COVID-19. The material from the prospective study consisted of cDNA or gDNA derived from T cells, B-cell-depleted T cells, or PBMCs. The dataset comprised deeply sampled blood TCRbeta repertoires from subjects exposed to, actively infected with, or recovered from COVID-19. The repertoires were released in a freely available public database intended as a resource for research on the immune response to SARS-CoV-2. The samples were drawn from two sources: the first 160 participants of the ongoing ImmuneRACE study, and 950 to 1,500 subjects contributed by 6 global collaborators. Sample metadata almost always included a de-identified subject ID, COVID-19 status, age in years and sex. Where HLA class I and class II types were available, the types were taken from metadata supplied by the sample provider, not from assay-based typing.

The full study reports these points: How much clinical and demographic metadata was included differed by source and by participant, and the metadata was provided uncurated.

TCRbeta CDR3 regions were amplified from genomic DNA by means of the immunoSEQ Assay, a bias-controlled multiplex PCR. The original methods were these. Within the assay, amplification of reference gene primers was used to estimate how many nucleated cells each sample contained. Sequence reads were collapsed and filtered to measure the absolute abundance of every unique TCRbeta CDR3 rearrangement. For each sample, productive Simpson clonality was calculated as the square root of Simpson's diversity index across productive rearrangements. This immuneACCESS table, as held by TCRdb, lists in-frame sequences with V and J called but not all clones. Of the missing ones, under half trace to an unresolved V gene in checked studies; the others have no known cause. The V and J calls and clone size are taken from that table; D and trimming were inferred from the DNA. Across this sample there are just over 250,000 clones, with 88% seen only once. The top ten hold roughly 10% of the sample.

About this clone: Its antigen target is currently unknown. Per-base qualities were not stored, and no clone one base away is much larger.

V is clipped by 5 bases and J by 0 bases, and the sequence between their germline boundaries is 11 bases long. Inclusive of the bounding cysteine and phenylalanine, the CDR3 is 15 residues long. Just the 45-base CDR3 DNA is kept, in frame starting at base 1. The germline V gene encodes CDR1 SGHNT and CDR2 YENEEA. At one collaborating source in Seattle, patients were enrolled during active infection and were followed longitudinally through the course of disease. Collaborating institutions collected whole blood in K2EDTA tubes following their own protocols. For TCRbeta analysis, collaborator samples were shipped as frozen whole blood, as isolated PBMCs, or as DNA extracted from either sample type.

Recombination joined TRBV11-3 with TRBJ2-1; a tentative D match to TRBD2 spans 5 bases. This sequence originates from a woman aged 70-85 years with COVID-19, enrolled during active disease. The sample was peripheral blood. The CDR3 reads CASSLGSGSYNEQFF. Read as DNA, the sequence is TGTGCCAGCAGCCTAGGCAGCGGCTCCTACAATGAGCAGTTCTTC.